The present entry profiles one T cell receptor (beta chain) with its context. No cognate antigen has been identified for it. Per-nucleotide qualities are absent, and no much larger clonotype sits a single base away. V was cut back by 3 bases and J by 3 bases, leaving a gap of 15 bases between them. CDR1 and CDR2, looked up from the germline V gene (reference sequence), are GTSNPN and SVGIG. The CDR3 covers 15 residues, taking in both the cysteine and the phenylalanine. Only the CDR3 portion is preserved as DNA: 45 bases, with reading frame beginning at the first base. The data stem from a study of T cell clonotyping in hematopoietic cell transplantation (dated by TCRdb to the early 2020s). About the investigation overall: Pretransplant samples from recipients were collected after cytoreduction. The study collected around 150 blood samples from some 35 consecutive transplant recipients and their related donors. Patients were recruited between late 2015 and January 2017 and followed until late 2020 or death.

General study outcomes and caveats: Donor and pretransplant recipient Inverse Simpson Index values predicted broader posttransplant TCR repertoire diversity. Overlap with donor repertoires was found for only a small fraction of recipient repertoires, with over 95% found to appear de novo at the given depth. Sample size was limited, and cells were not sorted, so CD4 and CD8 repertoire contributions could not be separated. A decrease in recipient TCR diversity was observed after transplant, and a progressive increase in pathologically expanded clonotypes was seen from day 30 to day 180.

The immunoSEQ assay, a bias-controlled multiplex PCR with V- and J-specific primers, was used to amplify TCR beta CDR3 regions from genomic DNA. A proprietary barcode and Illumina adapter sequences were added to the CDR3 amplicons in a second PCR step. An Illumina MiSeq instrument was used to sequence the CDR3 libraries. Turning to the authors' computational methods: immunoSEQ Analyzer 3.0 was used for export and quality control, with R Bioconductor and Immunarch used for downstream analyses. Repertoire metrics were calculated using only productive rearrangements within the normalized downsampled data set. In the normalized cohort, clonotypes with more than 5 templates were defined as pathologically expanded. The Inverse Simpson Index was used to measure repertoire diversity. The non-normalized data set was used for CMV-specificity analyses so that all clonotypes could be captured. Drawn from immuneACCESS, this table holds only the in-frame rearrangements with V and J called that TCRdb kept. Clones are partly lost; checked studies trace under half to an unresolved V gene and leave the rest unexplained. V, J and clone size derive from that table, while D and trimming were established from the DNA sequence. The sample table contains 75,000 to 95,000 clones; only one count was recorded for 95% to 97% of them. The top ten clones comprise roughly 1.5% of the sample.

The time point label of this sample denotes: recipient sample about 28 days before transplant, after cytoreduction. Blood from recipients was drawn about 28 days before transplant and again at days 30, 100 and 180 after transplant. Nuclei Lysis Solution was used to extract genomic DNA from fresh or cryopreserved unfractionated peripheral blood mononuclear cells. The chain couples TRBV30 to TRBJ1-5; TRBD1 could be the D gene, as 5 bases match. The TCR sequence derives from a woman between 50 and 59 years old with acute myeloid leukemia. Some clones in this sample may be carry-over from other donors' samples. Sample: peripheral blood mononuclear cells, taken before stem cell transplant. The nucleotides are TGTGCCTGGAGACCCCGGGGGGGTAACAATCAGCCCCAGCATTTT. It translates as CAWRPRGGNNQPQHF.